These 5 T cell receptor beta chains came from one sample sequenced in a study of cytomegalovirus exposure and HLA in healthy donors. The primer mix had 60 Vbeta and 13 Jbeta primers. The table came from immunoSEQ multiplex PCR; TCRdb's copy has only in-frame clones and leaves some out. Of about 120,000 clones listed, 60% to 85% are singletons. The sample consisted of PBMCs. Receptors were obtained from a woman aged 40 to 50 in good health and CMV-seropositive.

V is TRBV15 and J is TRBJ1-2, with D unresolved. The CDR3 has 15 amino acids. The germline gives CDR1 LNHNV, CDR2 YYDKDF (reference sequence). V gave up 1 base and J gave up 2 bases, with 11 bases separating them. CDR3 sequence reads: CATSRVAGTNYGYTF. CDR3 DNA sequence: TGTGCCACCAGCAGAGTGGCAGGCACGAACTATGGCTACACCTTC.

The genes are TRBV9 and TRBJ2-1, with 8 positions matching TRBD2. The CDR3 has 14 residues. The V gene's germline CDR1 is SGDLS and CDR2 YYNGEE. J gave up 6 bases and V 4 bases, and 6 bases lay outside the gene matches. The CDR3 DNA reads as TGTGCCAGCAGCTTACGGACTAGCCTCAATGAGCAGTTCTTC. Translation: CASSLRTSLNEQFF.

The chain carries TRBV5-1 and TRBJ1-1, with TRBD1 as a possible D gene (6 bases). CDR1 and CDR2 from the germline V gene are SGHRS and YFSETQ. Trimming took 4 bases from V and 0 from J, leaving 13 bases between them. The CDR3 runs 15 residues. CDR3 nucleotides: TGCGCCAGCAGCATTACCGGGACACTGAACACTGAAGCTTTCTTT. This encodes CASSITGTLNTEAFF.

This sequence joins TRBV4-1 and TRBJ2-5; a possible D gene is TRBD2 (5 bases). CDR3 length: 14 residues. V was pared by 3 bases and J by 5 bases, with 13 bases between. The germline gives CDR1 MGHRA, CDR2 YSYEKL. CDR3 DNA: TGCGCCAGCAGCCAGTTGATTAGCGTGGAGACCCAGTACTTC. Translated, it gives CASSQLISVETQYF.

V and J are TRBV6-6 and TRBJ2-3; possible D gene TRBD2, 5 bases. V lost 0 bases, J lost 2 bases, and 9 bases lay in between. The CDR3 length is 15 residues. CDR1 and CDR2 from the germline V gene are MNHNY and SVGAGI (reference sequence). The CDR3 protein is CASSYSRTLTDTQYF. In nucleotides, the CDR3 is TGTGCCAGCAGTTACTCCCGGACTCTCACAGATACGCAGTATTTT.